The following is a T cell receptor beta chain sequence with its context. This clone appeared a few times. No antigen is known for it. No base-level quality is on record; no much larger clone is a single base apart. For sequencing of the TCRbeta CDR3 region, genomic DNA was extracted from the sorted cells. TCRbeta CDR3 regions were sequenced using the immunoSEQ Assay. TCRdb retrieved this table from immuneACCESS and kept in-frame rearrangements only. Not all clones are present; in checked studies, unresolved V genes account for under half, and no reason is known for the remainder. This sample gives about 42,000 clones in total; 85% to 90% of them show up just once. Clones ranked in the top ten supply about a fifth of the sample. The junction carries 14 bases between V and J, which are trimmed by 3 bases and 5 bases respectively. The CDR3, from cysteine to phenylalanine, totals 15 residues. The entry retains the CDR3 DNA only, 45 bases that are in frame from base 1. CDR1 and CDR2 were assigned from the germline V gene (reference sequence) as SEHNR and FQNEAQ.

The trial excluded patients who had a history of autoimmune disease or who were on systemic immunosuppression. In every dose cohort, peripheral blood was drawn for TCR sequencing at baseline, cycle 4 day 1, and cycle 7 day 1. Samples came from an open-label, multicenter, first-in-human phase I dose-escalation trial of ivuxolimab. The trial enrolled adults with locally advanced or metastatic head and neck squamous cell, hepatocellular, melanoma or renal cell carcinoma. Before TCR sequencing, CD4+ and CD8+ T cells were separately sorted from peripheral blood. The data originate from a study of OX40 agonist ivuxolimab in advanced cancers. Turning to the overall study: The costimulatory receptor OX40 (CD134) was targeted by ivuxolimab, a fully human IgG2 agonistic monoclonal antibody. Patients were allowed to have had prior anti-PD-1, anti-PD-L1 or anti-CTLA-4 therapy, and roughly two fifths of the dose-escalation patients had been treated with checkpoint inhibitors. Peripheral TCRbeta sequencing aimed to test whether ivuxolimab altered TCR sequence diversity and caused clonal T-cell expansion. Intravenous ivuxolimab was administered to patients every 2 weeks at six dose levels: 0.01, 0.1, 0.3, 1.5, 3 and 10 mg/kg. The monotherapy dose-escalation portion (N ≈ 57 patients) of the phase I ivuxolimab trial is reported in the paper. A male proportion of roughly 80% and a mean age of 60 years, ranging from about 20 to 80, were recorded for the dose-escalation cohort. Partial responses occurred in three dose-escalation patients, of whom one had hepatocellular carcinoma and two had cutaneous melanoma. Of the 50 to 55 patients in dose escalation, about 20 had hepatocellular carcinoma, approximately 15 had melanoma, 9 had renal cell carcinoma and 9 had head and neck cancer.

On the study overall, not on this receptor specifically: In partial responders in the 0.1-3.0 mg/kg groups, normalized peripheral clonal expansion was found to be among the lowest, especially among CD8+ T cells. At doses of 0.1 to 3.0 mg/kg, clonal expansion of both CD4+ and CD8+ blood T cells was observed from baseline to week 6. On average, CD8+ T cells showed more expanded clones than CD4+ T cells after ivuxolimab. Low levels of normalized T-cell clonal expansion were also seen in some patients who did not respond. Antigen specificity was not determined for the clonally expanded peripheral T cells.

The clonotype originates from an adult with an advanced solid tumor such as melanoma, head and neck, liver or kidney cancer. The chain links TRBV7-9 with TRBJ1-3; a weak D assignment points to TRBD1 (6 bases agree). This specimen was CD4+ or CD8+ T cells sorted from blood, taken in a trial of the OX40 agonist ivuxolimab. DNA sequence: TGTGCCAGCAGCTTTTCGAGGGGGGCTAGAAACACCATATATTTT. Translated, it reads CASSFSRGARNTIYF.